This TCR beta chain was retrieved from a study of T cell responses to AZD1222 COVID-19 vaccine. Findings and limits, study-wide: Just a handful of AZD1222 recipients tested seropositive at baseline. Donor demographics were predominantly white British with a female majority; clonal diversity may be underestimated.

On this clone itself: The antigen is undetermined.

The CDR3 consists of 12 residues. In germline, CDR1 is ENHRY, CDR2 SYGVKD. Trimming removed 1 base at V and 5 bases at J, with 3 bases between. Using immunoSEQ multiplex PCR, the repertoire was profiled, and TCRdb retains in-frame clones only, with some absent. Of approximately 74,000 clones listed, nearly 90% are singletons. The specimen was peripheral blood, collected 28 days after the second AZD1222 dose. The rearrangement joins TRBV10-3 to TRBJ2-1; D gene unclear. This clonotype was obtained from an adult who received the AZD1222 COVID-19 vaccine. CDR3 residues: CAISELNNEQFF. The CDR3, as DNA: TGTGCCATCAGTGAGTTGAACAATGAGCAGTTCTTC.